This paragraph covers one T cell receptor (beta chain) sequence. Time point in this sample: before trial treatment. The data were obtained in a study of low-dose radiotherapy and immunotherapy resistance in tumors. Across the whole study: Every six weeks patients received intravenous ipilimumab 1 mg/kg, and every two weeks they received intravenous nivolumab 240 mg. Study patients were administered oral aspirin at 300 mg daily for four cycles from cycle 1 day 1.

TRAV- and TRBV-specific primers, spanning alpha and beta chains, primed first-strand cDNA. With a V-primer adapter and a constant-region primer, TCRs were amplified for roughly 21 PCR cycles. TCRdb reanalysed the reads using MiXCR and keeps one entry per CDR3 protein. This table holds about 39,000 distinct CDR3 sequences, 25% to 40% found once. This clonotype was obtained from a male donor with gallbladder cancer. This sample comprised PBMCs, obtained before treatment.

CDR3 loop: CASSPGTFQETQYF. CDR3 sequence (DNA): TGTGCCAGCAGCCCCGGGACATTTCAAGAGACCCAGTACTTC. The rearrangement uses TRBV28 and TRBJ2-5, with D maybe TRBD1 (6 bases). V shed 6 bases and J shed 2 bases, with 13 bases lying between them. The CDR3 consists of 14 residues. CDR1 MDHEN and CDR2 SYDVKM come from the germline V gene.